A selection of T cell receptor beta chains follows, all from one sample in a study of regulatory T cells in long-lasting Graves disease. TCRdb used MiXCR to reprocess the multiplex PCR reads, holding one entry per CDR3 protein. The repertoire holds over 200,000 distinct CDR3 sequences, with approximately 18% as singletons. The data also belong to a second study, concerning T cells in Graves' hyperthyroidism and ophthalmopathy.

The sample in question was peripheral blood mononuclear cells (PBMCs), obtained at new diagnosis, from a patient treated with antithyroid drugs. The source of these receptors is a woman aged 25 to 45 with Graves disease. CDR3s include the opening cysteine and the closing phenylalanine or tryptophan. The D gene is left open where the match is weak. Some rows mark clone size as missing; the rest say once, few, many or name a class of expanded clone.

j_call	d_call	clone_size	v_call	cdr3_aa	cdr3_nt
TRBJ1-1	.	.	TRBV12-3/TRBV12-4	CASSLRAAVNTEAFF	TGTGCCAGCAGTCTACGGGCCGCAGTGAACACTGAAGCTTTCTTT
TRBJ2-1	.	.	TRBV7-2	CASSPSRLVSNEQFF	TGTGCCAGCAGCCCTTCTAGGCTAGTGAGCAATGAGCAGTTCTTC
TRBJ1-5	.	many	TRBV5-6	CASSLYGVDQPQHF	TGTGCCAGCAGCTTGTATGGGGTGGATCAGCCCCAGCATTTT
TRBJ1-1	.	many	TRBV20-1	CSARVRGTGNTEAFF	TGCAGTGCTAGAGTGAGGGGGACGGGAAACACTGAAGCTTTCTTT
TRBJ1-4	.	few	TRBV5-6	CASSLGDVFEKLFF	TGTGCCAGCAGCTTGGGTGATGTTTTTGAAAAACTGTTTTTT
TRBJ2-3	TRBD2	.	TRBV29-1	CSAGRGGGTDTQYF	TGCAGCGCGGGACGCGGGGGAGGAACAGATACGCAGTATTTT
TRBJ2-1	TRBD2	.	TRBV13	CASSDPSGGTEQFF	TGTGCCAGCAGCGACCCTAGCGGGGGAACCGAGCAGTTCTTC
TRBJ2-7	TRBD1	.	TRBV18	CASLPPRDRGNYEQYF	TGTGCCAGCTTACCACCGCGGGACAGGGGTAACTACGAGCAGTACTTC
TRBJ2-3	.	many	TRBV7-2	CASSARGSTDTQYF	TGTGCCAGCAGCGCCCGGGGGAGCACAGATACGCAGTATTTT
TRBJ1-2	TRBD1	many	TRBV11-2	CASSLVNRGYGYTF	TGTGCCAGCAGCTTAGTCAACAGGGGGTATGGCTACACCTTC
TRBJ2-1	TRBD1	many	TRBV27	CASSKGQGEISYNEQFF	TGTGCCAGCAGTAAAGGACAGGGGGAGATTTCCTACAATGAGCAGTTCTTC
TRBJ2-3	TRBD2	.	TRBV13	CASRVAGGVTDTQYF	TGTGCCAGCAGAGTAGCGGGGGGGGTCACAGATACGCAGTATTTT
TRBJ2-2	TRBD2	many	TRBV6-1	CASRRGGGGSNTGELFF	TGTGCCAGCAGGCGGGGGGGTGGGGGGTCGAACACCGGGGAGCTGTTTTTT